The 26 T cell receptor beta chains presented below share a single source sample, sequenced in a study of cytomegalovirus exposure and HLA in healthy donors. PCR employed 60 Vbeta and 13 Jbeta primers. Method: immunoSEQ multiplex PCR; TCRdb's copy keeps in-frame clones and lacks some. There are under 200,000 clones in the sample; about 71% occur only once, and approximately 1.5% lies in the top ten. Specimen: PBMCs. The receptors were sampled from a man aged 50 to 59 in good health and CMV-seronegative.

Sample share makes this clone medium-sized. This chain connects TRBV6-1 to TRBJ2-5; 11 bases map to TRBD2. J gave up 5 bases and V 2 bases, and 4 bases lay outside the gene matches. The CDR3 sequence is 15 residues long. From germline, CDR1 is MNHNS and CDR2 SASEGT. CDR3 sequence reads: CASSELAGGTETQYF. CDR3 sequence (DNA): TGTGCCAGCAGTGAACTAGCGGGGGGCACGGAGACCCAGTACTTC.

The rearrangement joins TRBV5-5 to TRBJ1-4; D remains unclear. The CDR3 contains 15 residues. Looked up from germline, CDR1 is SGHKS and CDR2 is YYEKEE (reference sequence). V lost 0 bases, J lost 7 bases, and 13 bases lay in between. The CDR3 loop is CASSLAAGTGEKLFF. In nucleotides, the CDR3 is TGTGCCAGCAGCTTGGCCGCGGGAACGGGTGAAAAACTGTTTTTT.

The CDR3 nucleotides are TGTGCCAGCAGCCCACGGATGGCGGGGGATTACAATGAGCAGTTCTTC. This sequence encodes CASSPRMAGDYNEQFF. This rearrangement joins TRBV7-6 to TRBJ2-1, with TRBD2 identical over 7 bases. CDR3 length: 16 amino acids. Germline V CDR1 and CDR2: SGHVS, FNYEAQ. V was pared by 5 bases and J by 4 bases, with 11 bases of the junction left unmatched.

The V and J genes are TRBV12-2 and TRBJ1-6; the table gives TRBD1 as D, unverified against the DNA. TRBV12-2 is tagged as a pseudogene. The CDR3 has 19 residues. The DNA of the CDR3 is TGTGCAAGTCGCTTAGCGCGGGACAGGAAAAGCTCCTATAATTCACCCCTCCACTTT. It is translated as CASRLARDRKSSYNSPLHF.

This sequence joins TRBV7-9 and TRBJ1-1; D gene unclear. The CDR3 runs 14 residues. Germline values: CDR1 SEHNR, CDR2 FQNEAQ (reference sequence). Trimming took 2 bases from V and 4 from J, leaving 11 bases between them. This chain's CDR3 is CASSLLARPTEAFF. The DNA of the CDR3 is TGTGCCAGCAGCTTATTAGCAAGGCCCACTGAAGCTTTCTTT. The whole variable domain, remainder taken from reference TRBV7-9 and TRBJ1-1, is DTGVSQNPRHKITKRGQNVTFRCDPISEHNRLYWYRQTLGQGPEFLTYFQNEAQLEKSRLLSDRFSAERPKGSFSTLEIQRTEQGDSAMYLCASSLLARPTEAFFGQGTRLTVV.

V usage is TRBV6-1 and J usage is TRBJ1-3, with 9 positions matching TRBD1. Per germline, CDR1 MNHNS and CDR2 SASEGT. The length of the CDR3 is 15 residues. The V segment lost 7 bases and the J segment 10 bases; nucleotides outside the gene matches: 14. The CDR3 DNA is TGTGCCAGCACCGGGACAGGGAACGCTCCCGGGACCATATATTTT. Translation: CASTGTGNAPGTIYF.

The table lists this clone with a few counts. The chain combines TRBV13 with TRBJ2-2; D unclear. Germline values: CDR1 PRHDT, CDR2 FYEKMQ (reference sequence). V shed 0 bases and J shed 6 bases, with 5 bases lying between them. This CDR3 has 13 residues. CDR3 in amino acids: CASSLGPAGELFF. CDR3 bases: TGTGCCAGCAGCTTAGGTCCGGCCGGGGAGCTGTTTTTT.

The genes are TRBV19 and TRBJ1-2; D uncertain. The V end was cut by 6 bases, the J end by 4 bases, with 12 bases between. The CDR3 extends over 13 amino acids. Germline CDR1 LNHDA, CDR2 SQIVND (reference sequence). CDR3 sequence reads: CASSSPGLYGYTF. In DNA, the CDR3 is TGTGCCAGTAGCTCTCCAGGCCTCTATGGCTACACCTTC. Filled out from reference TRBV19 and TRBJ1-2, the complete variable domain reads DGGITQSPKYLFRKEGQNVTLSCEQNLNHDAMYWYRQDPGQGLRLIYYSQIVNDFQKGDIAEGYSVSREKKESFPLTVTSAQKNPTAFYLCASSSPGLYGYTFGSGTRLTVV.

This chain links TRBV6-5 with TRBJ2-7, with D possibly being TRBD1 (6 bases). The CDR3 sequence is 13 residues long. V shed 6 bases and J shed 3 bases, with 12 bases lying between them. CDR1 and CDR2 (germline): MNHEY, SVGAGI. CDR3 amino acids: CASRSKGGYEQYF. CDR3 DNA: TGTGCCAGCAGGAGTAAAGGGGGCTACGAGCAGTACTTC.

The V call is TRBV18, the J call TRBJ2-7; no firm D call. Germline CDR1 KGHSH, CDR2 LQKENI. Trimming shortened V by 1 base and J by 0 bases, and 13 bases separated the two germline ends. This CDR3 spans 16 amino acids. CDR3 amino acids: CASSPLVAGSSYEQYF. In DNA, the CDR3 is TGTGCCAGCTCACCACTTGTGGCAGGAAGCTCCTACGAGCAGTACTTC. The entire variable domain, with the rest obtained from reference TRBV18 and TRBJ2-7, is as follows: NAGVMQNPRHLVRRRGQEARLRCSPMKGHSHVYWYRQLPEEGLKFMVYLQKENIIDESGMPKERFSAEFPKEGPSILRIQQVVRGDSAAYFCASSPLVAGSSYEQYFGPGTRLTVT.

The CDR3 bases are TGTGCCAGCAGCTTGGGGCGGGGGGGCACAGATACGCAGTATTTT. This translates into CASSLGRGGTDTQYF. The V and J genes are TRBV5-8 and TRBJ2-3; 8 positions match TRBD2. The CDR3 is 15 amino acids. CDR1 is SGHTS, CDR2 YDEGEE, per germline. The V gene end was trimmed by 0 bases and the J gene end by 1 base; junction bases not matched to a gene: 1.

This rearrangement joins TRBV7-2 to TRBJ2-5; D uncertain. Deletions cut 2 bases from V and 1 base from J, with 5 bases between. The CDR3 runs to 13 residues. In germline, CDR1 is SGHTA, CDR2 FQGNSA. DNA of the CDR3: TGTGCCAGCAGCTTAAACACCCAAGAGACCCAGTACTTC. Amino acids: CASSLNTQETQYF.

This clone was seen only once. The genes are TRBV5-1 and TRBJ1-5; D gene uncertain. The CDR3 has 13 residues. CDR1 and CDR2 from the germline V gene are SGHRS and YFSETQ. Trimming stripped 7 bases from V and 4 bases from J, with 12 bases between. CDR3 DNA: TGCGCCAGCCGGGTCGGTGAAAATCAGCCCCAGCATTTT. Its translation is CASRVGENQPQHF.

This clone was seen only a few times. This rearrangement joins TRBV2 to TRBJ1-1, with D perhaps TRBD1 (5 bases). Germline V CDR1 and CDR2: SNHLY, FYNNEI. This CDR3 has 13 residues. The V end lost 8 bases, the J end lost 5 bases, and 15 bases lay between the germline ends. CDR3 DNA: TGTGCCAGCCGCCTGGGACTCGGGACTGAAGCTTTCTTT. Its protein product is CASRLGLGTEAFF.

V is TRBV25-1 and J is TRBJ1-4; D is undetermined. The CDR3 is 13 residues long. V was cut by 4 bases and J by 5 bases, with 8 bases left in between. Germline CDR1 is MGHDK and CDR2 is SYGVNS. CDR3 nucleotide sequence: TGTGCCAGCAGTGGAAATCTAAATGAAAAACTGTTTTTT. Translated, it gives CASSGNLNEKLFF.

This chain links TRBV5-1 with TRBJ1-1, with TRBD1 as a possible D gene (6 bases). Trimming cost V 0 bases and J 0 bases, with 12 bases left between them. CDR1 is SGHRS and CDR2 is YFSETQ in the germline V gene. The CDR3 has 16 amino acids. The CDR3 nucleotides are TGCGCCAGCAGCTTGGGACAGGCCCAATTGAACACTGAAGCTTTCTTT. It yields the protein CASSLGQAQLNTEAFF.

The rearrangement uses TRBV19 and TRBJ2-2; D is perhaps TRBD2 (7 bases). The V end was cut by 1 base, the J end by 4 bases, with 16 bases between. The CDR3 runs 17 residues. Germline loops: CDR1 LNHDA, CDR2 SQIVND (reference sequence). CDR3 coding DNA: TGTGCCAGTAGTATAGGGGGACACCGGGAGGTCACCGGGGAGCTGTTTTTT. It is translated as CASSIGGHREVTGELFF.

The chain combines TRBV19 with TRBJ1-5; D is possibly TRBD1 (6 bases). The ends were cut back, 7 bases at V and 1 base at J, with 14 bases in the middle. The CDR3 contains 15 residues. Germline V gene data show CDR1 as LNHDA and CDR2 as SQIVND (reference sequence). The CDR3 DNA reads TGTGCCAGTAATTTGGCAGGGGAAAGCAATCAGCCCCAGCATTTT. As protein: CASNLAGESNQPQHF.

This chain's CDR3 is CASSSSDFLAFF. The CDR3, as DNA: TGTGCCAGCAGTTCATCGGACTTTCTAGCTTTCTTT. V and J are TRBV6-5 and TRBJ1-1; D is unclear. This CDR3 contains 12 residues. The V gene lost 4 bases and the J gene lost 10 bases, with 13 bases spanning the gap. Germline lookup yields CDR1 MNHEY and CDR2 SVGAGI.

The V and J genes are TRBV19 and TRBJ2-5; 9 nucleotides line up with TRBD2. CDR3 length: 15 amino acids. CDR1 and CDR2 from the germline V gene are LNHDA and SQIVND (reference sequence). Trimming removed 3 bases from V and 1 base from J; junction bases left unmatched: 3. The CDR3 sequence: CASSILAGAQETQYF. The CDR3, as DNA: TGTGCCAGTAGTATCTTAGCGGGGGCCCAAGAGACCCAGTACTTC.

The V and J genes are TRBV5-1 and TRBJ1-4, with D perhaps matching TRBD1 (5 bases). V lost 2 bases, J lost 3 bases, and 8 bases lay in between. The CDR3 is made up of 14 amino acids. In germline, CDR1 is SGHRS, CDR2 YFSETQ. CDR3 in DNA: TGCGCCAGCAGCTTCACAGGTTCTAATGAAAAACTGTTTTTT. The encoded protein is CASSFTGSNEKLFF.

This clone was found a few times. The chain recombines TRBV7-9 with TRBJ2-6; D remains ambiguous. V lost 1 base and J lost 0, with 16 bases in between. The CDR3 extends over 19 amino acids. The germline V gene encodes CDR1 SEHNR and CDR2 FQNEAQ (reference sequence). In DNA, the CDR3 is TGTGCCAGCAGCTTAGAATTGGCGGTCATCCTCTCTGGGGCCAACGTCCTGACTTTC. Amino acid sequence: CASSLELAVILSGANVLTF.

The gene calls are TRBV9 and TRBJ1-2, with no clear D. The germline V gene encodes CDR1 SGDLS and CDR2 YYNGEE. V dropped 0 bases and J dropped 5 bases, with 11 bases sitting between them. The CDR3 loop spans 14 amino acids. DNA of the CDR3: TGTGCCAGCAGCGTAGGGGCAGACCTTTATGGCTACACCTTC. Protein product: CASSVGADLYGYTF.

CDR3 sequence reads: CASSPGGFAYTEAFF. The CDR3 DNA is TGTGCCAGCAGCCCGGGAGGGTTTGCGTACACTGAAGCTTTCTTT. The rearrangement links TRBV5-6 to TRBJ1-1; D is ambiguous. Germline CDR1 and CDR2: SGHDT and YYEEEE. CDR3 size: 15 residues. Between the trimmed V and J ends, which lost 4 bases and 3 bases, there was a span of 16 bases.

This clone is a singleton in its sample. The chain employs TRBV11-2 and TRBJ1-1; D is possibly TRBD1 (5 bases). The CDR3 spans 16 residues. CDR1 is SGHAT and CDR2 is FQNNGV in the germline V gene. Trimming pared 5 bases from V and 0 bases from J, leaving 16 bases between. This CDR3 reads CASSLLEGTMNTEAFF. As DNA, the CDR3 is TGTGCCAGCAGCCTCTTGGAGGGGACCATGAACACTGAAGCTTTCTTT.

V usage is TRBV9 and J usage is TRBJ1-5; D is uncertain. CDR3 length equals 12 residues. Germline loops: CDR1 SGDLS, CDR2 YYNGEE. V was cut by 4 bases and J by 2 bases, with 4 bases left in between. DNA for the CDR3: TGTGCCAGCAGCAGCGGCAATCAGCCCCAGCATTTT. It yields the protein CASSSGNQPQHF.